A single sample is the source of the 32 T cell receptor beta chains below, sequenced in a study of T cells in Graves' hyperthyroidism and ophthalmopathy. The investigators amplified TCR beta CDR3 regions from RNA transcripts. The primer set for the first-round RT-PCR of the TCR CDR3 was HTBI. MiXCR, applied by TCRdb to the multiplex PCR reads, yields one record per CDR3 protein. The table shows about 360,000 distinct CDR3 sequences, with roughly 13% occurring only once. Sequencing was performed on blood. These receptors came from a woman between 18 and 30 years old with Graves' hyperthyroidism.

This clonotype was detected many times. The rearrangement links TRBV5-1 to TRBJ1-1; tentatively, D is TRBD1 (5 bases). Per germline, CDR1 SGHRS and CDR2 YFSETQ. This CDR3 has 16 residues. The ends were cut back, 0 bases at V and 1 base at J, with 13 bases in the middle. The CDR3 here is CASSLGASGGNTEAFF. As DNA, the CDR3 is TGCGCCAGCAGCTTGGGGGCTTCCGGGGGGAACACTGAAGCTTTCTTT.

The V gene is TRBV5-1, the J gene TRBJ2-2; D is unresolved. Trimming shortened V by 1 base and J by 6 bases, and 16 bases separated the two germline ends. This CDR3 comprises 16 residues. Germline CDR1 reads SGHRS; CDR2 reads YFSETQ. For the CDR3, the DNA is TGCGCCAGCAGCTTGAGTTTACGGACCGGCTCCGGGGAGCTGTTTTTT. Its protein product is CASSLSLRTGSGELFF.

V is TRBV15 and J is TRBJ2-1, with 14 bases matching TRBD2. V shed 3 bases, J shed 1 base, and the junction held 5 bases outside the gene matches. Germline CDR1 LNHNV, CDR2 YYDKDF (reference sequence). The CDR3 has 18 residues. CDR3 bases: TGTGCCACCAGCAGGGGACTAGCGGGGGCCGGGTCCTACAATGAGCAGTTCTTC. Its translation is CATSRGLAGAGSYNEQFF.

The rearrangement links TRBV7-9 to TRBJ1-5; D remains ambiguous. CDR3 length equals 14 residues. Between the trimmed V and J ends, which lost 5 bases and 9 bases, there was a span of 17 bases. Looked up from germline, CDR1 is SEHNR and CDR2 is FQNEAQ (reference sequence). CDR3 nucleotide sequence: TGTGCCAGCAGCACCGAGTCTTTGGGTTCGCCCCAGCATTTT. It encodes CASSTESLGSPQHF.

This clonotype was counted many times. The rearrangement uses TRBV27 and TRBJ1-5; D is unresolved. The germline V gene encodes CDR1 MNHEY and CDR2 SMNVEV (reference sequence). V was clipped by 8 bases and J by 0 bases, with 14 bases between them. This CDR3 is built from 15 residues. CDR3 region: CASGPIPYSNQPQHF. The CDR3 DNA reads TGTGCCAGCGGACCCATACCCTATAGCAATCAGCCCCAGCATTTT.

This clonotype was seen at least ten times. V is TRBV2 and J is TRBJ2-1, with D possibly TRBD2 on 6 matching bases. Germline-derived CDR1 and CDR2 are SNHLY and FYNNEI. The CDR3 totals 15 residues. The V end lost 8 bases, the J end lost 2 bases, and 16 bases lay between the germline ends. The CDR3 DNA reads TGTGCCAGCCAGAGCCCGGGAGTAACCTACAATGAGCAGTTCTTC. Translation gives CASQSPGVTYNEQFF.

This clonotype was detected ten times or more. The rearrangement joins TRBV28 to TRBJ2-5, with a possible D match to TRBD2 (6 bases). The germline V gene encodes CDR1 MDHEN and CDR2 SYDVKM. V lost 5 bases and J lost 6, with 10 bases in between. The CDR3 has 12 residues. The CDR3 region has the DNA TGTGCCAGCAGTCGGGACTTTAAGACCCAGTACTTC. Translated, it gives CASSRDFKTQYF.

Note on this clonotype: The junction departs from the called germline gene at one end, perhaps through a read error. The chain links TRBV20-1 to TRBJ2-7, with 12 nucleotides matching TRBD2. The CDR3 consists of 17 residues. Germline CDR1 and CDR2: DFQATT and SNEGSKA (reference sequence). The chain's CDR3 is CSARSASTGLAGYEQHF. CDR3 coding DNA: TGCAGTGCTAGGTCGGCTTCCACGGGACTAGCGGGCTACGAGCAGCACTTC.

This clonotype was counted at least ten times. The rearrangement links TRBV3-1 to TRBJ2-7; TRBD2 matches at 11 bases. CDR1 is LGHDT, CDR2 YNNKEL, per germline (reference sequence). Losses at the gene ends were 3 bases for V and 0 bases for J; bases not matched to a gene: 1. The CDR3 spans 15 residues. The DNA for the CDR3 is TGTGCCAGCAGCCAGGGACTAGCGGACTCCTACGAGCAGTACTTC. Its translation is CASSQGLADSYEQYF.

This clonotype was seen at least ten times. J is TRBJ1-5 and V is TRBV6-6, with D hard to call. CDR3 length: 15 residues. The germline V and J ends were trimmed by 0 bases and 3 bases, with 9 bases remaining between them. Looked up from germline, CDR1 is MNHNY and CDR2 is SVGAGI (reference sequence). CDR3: CASSYSNLINQPQHF. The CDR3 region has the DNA TGTGCCAGCAGTTACTCGAACCTCATCAATCAGCCCCAGCATTTT.

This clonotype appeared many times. The CDR3 spells CAISESTGGNGSPLHF. CDR3 sequence (DNA): TGTGCCATCAGTGAGTCAACAGGGGGAAATGGTTCACCCCTCCACTTT. The chain joins TRBV10-3 to TRBJ1-6, with TRBD1 matching 8 bases. CDR1 and CDR2 (germline): ENHRY, SYGVKD. There are 16 residues in the CDR3. Trimming cost V 0 bases and J 9 bases; bases outside gene matches: 7.

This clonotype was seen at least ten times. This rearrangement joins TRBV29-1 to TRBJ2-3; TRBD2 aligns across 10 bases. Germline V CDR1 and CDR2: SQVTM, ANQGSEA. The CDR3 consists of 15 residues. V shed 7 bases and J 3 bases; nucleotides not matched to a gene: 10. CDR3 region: CSAAGGTSVTDTQYF. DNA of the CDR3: TGCAGCGCCGCGGGGGGGACTAGCGTTACAGATACGCAGTATTTT.

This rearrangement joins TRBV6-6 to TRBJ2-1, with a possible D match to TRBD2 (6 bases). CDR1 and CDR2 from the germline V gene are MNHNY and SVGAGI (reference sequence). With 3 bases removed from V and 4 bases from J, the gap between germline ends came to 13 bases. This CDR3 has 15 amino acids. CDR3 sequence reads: CASSYSLALYNEQFF. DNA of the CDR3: TGTGCCAGCAGTTATTCGCTAGCGCTGTACAATGAGCAGTTCTTC.

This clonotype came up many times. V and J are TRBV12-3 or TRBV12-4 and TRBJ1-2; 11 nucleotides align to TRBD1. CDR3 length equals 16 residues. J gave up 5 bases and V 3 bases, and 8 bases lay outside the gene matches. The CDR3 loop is CASSLDRGRNLYGYTF. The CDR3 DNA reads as TGTGCCAGCAGTTTGGACAGGGGGCGTAATTTATATGGCTACACCTTC.

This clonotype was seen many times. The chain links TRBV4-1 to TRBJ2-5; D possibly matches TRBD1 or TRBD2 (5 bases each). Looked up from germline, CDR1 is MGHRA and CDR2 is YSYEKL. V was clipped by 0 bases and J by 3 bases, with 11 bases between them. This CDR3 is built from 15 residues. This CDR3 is CASSQERGQEETQYF. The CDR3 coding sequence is TGCGCCAGCAGCCAAGAACGGGGCCAGGAAGAGACCCAGTACTTC.

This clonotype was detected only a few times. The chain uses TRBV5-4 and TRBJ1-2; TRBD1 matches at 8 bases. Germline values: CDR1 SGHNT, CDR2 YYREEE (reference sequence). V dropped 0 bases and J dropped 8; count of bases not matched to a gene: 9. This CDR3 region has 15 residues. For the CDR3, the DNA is TGTGCCAGCAGCTTGGCTGCGGCACAGGGGGTGGGCTACACCTTC. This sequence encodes CASSLAAAQGVGYTF.

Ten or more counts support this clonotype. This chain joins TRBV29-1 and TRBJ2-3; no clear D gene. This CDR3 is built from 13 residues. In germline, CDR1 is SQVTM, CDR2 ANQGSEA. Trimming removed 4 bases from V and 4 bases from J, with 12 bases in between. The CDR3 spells CSVVVRFSDTQYF. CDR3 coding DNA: TGCAGCGTTGTGGTCAGGTTTTCAGATACGCAGTATTTT.

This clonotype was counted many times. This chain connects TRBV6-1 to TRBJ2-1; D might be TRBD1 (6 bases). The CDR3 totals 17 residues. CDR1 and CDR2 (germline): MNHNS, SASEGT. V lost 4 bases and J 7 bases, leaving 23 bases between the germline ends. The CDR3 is CASSGSLNFRGINEQFF. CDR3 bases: TGTGCCAGCAGTGGATCCCTCAACTTCAGGGGAATAAATGAGCAGTTCTTC.

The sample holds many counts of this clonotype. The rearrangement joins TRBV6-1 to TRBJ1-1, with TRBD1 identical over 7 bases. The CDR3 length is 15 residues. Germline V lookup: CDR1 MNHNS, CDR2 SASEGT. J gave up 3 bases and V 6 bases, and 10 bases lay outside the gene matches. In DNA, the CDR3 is TGTGCCAGCAGCCCGGCAGGGGGGTTACACACTGAAGCTTTCTTT. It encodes CASSPAGGLHTEAFF.

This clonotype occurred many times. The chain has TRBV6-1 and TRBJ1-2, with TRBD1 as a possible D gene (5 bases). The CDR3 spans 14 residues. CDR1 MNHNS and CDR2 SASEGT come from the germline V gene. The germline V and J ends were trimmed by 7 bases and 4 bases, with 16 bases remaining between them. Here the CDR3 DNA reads TGTGCCAGCACGGGGGACGCCCTCCCCTATGGCTACACCTTC. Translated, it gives CASTGDALPYGYTF.

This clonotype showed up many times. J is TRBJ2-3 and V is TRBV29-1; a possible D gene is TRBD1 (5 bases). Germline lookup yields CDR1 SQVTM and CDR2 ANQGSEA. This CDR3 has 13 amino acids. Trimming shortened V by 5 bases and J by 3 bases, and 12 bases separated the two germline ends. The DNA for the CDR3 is TGCAGCGTTCGAGTGACAGTTACAGATACGCAGTATTTT. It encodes CSVRVTVTDTQYF.

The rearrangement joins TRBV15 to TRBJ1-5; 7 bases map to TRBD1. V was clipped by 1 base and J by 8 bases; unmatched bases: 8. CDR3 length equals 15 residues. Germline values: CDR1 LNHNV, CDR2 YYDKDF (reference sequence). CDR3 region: CATSRGQGPGEPQHF. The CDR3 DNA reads TGTGCCACCAGCAGAGGACAGGGACCAGGAGAGCCCCAGCATTTT.

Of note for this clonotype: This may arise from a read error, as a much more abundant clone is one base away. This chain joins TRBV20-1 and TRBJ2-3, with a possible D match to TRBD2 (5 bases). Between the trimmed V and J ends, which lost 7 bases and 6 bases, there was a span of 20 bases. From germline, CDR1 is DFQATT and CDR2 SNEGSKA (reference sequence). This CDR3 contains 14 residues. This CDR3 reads CSDKAASERDTQYF. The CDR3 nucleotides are TGCAGTGACAAAGCGGCTTCGGAACGGGATACGCAGTATTTT.

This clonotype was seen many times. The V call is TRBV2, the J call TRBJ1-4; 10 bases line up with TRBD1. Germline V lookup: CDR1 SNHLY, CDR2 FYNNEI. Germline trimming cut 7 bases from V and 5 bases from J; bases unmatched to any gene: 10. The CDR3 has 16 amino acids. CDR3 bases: TGTGCCAGCAAAGGACAGGGGGGATTGCGAAATGAAAAACTGTTTTTT. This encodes CASKGQGGLRNEKLFF.

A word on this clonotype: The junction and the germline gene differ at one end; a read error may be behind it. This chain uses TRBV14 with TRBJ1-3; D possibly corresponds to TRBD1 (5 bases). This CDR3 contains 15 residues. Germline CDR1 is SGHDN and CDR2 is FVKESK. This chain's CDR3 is CASSTDIVSGNTTYF. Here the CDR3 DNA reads TGTGCCAGCAGCACGGACATCGTCTCTGGAAACACCACATATTTT. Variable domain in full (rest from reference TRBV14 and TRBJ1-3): EAGVTQFPSHSVIEKGQTVTLRCDPISGHDNLYWYRRVMGKEIKFLLHFVKESKQDESGMPNNRFLAERTGGTYSTLKVQPAELEDSGVYFCASSTDIVSGNTTYFGEGSWLTVV.

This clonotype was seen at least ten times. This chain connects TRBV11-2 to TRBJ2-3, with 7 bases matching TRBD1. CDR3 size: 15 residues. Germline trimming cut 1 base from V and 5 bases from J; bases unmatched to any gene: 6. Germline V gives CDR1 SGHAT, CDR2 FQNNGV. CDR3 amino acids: CASSLAGTVLDTQYF. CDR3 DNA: TGTGCCAGCAGCTTAGCCGGGACAGTCTTAGATACGCAGTATTTT. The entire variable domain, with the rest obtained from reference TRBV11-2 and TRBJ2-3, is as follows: EAGVAQSPRYKIIEKRQSVAFWCNPISGHATLYWYQQILGQGPKLLIQFQNNGVVDDSQLPKDRFSAERLKGVDSTLKIQPAKLEDSAVYLCASSLAGTVLDTQYFGPGTRLTVL.

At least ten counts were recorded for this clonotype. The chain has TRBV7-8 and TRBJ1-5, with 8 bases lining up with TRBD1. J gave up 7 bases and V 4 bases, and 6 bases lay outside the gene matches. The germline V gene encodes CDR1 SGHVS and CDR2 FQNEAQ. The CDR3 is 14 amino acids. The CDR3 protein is CASSSDRARQPQHF. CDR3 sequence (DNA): TGTGCCAGCAGCTCGGACAGGGCGAGGCAGCCCCAGCATTTT.

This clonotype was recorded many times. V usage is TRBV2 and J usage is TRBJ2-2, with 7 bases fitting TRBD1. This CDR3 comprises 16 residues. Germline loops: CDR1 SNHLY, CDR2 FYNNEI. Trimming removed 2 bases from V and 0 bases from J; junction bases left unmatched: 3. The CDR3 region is CASSEYGTANTGELFF. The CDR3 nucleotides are TGTGCCAGCAGTGAATACGGGACAGCGAACACCGGGGAGCTGTTTTTT.

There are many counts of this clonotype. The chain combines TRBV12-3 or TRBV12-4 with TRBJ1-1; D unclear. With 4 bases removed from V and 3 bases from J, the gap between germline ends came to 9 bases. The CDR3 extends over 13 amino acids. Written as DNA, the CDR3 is TGTGCCAGCAGTTCCCCACCTCACACTGAAGCTTTCTTT. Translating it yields CASSSPPHTEAFF.

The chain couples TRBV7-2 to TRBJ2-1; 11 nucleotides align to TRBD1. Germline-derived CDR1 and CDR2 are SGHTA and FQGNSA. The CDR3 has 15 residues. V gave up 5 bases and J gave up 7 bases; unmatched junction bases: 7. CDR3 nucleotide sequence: TGTGCCAGCAGCCGGGGACAGGGGGATAAAAATGAGCAGTTCTTC. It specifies CASSRGQGDKNEQFF. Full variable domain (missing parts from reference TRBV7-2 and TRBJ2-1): GAGVSQSPSNKVTEKGKDVELRCDPISGHTALYWYRQSLGQGLEFLIYFQGNSAPDKSGLPSDRFSAERTGGSVSTLTIQRTQQEDSAVYLCASSRGQGDKNEQFFGPGTRLTVL.

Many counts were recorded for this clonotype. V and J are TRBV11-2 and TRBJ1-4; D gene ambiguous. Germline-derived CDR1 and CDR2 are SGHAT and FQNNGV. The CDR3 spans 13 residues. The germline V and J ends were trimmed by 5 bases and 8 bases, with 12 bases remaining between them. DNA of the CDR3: TGTGCCAGCAGCCCTAGAAGCGGGGAAAAACTGTTTTTT. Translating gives CASSPRSGEKLFF.

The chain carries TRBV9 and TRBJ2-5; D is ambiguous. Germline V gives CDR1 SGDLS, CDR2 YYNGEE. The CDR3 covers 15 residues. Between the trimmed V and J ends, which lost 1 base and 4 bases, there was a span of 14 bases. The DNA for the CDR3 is TGTGCCAGCAGCGTAAGGGCTGGAGTACGAGAGACCCAGTACTTC. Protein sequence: CASSVRAGVRETQYF.